This T cell receptor (beta chain) stems from a study of OX40 agonist ivuxolimab in advanced cancers. At the level of the study: Dose-escalation patients suffered from hepatocellular carcinoma, melanoma, renal cell or head and neck cancer. Findings and limits, study-wide: With doses of 0.1 to 3.0 mg/kg, CD4+ and CD8+ blood T cells had undergone clonal expansion by week 6.

Remarks on this clone: Its specificity is not known.

This CDR3 is built from 15 residues. With 0 bases removed from V and 5 bases from J, the gap between germline ends came to 11 bases. Germline CDR1 reads SGHRS; CDR2 reads YFSETQ. TCRdb's copy holds only in-frame clones and misses some; the assay was immunoSEQ multiplex PCR. The sample holds roughly 53,000 clones, approximately 88% seen once. The receptor comes from an adult with an advanced solid tumor such as melanoma, head and neck, liver or kidney cancer. The chain carries TRBV5-1 and TRBJ1-4, with a tentative D call TRBD1 (6 bases). The starting material was CD4+ or CD8+ T cells sorted from blood, obtained in a trial of the OX40 agonist ivuxolimab. CDR3 region: CASSLDTGRNEKLFF. The CDR3 region has the DNA TGCGCCAGCAGCTTGGATACAGGGAGGAATGAAAAACTGTTTTTT.